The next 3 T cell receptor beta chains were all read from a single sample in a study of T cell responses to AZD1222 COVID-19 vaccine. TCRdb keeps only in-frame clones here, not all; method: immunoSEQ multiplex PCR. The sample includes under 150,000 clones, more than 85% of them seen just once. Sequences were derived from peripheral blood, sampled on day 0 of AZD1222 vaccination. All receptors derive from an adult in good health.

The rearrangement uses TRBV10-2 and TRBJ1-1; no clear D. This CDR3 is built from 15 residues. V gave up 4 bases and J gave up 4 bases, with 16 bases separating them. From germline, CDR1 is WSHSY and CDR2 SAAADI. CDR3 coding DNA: TGCGCCAGCAGTGGGGTCGGGCCCCGGGGCACTGAAGCTTTCTTT. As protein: CASSGVGPRGTEAFF.

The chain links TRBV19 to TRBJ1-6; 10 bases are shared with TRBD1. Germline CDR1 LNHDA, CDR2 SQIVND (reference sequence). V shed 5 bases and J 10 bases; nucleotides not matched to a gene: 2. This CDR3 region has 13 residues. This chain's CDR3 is CASSGTGESPLHF. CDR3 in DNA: TGTGCCAGTAGTGGGACAGGGGAATCACCCCTCCACTTT.

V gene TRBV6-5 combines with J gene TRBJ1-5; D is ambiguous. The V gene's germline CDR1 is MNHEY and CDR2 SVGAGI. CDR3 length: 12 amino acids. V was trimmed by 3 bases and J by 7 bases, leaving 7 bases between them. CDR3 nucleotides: TGTGCCAGCAGTTATTCAAAGCAGCCCCAGCATTTT. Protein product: CASSYSKQPQHF.